This TCR beta chain was captured in a study of blood T cell repertoires in COVID-19. Across the study: The analysed material was cDNA or gDNA that came from T cells, B-cell-depleted T cells, or PBMCs.

Germline-derived CDR1 and CDR2 are SGHVS and FNYEAQ. V dropped 5 bases and J dropped 1 base, with 14 bases sitting between them. This CDR3 spans 15 amino acids. In the original processing: For nucleated cells, counts were estimated from reference gene primer amplification. Clones were read by immunoSEQ multiplex PCR, and TCRdb kept only the in-frame ones, dropping some. Clonal size and the V and J genes are those of that table, whereas D and trimming came from the DNA. The sample holds roughly 200,000 clones, around 89% seen once. Sample: peripheral blood. The V call is TRBV7-6, the J call TRBJ1-1, with a possible D match to TRBD1 (5 bases). This receptor was identified in a man between 35 and 55 years old with active or convalescent COVID-19. The CDR3 protein is CASSLGRRGNTEAFF. CDR3 coding DNA: TGTGCCAGCAGCCTAGGTAGGAGGGGGAACACTGAAGCTTTCTTT. Combining the CDR3 with reference TRBV7-6 and TRBJ1-1 gives the whole variable domain GAGVSQSPRYKVTKRGQDVALRCDPISGHVSLYWYRQALGQGPEFLTYFNYEAQQDKSGLPNDRFSAERPEGSISTLTIQRTEQRDSAMYRCASSLGRRGNTEAFFGQGTRLTVV.